What follows are 8 T cell receptor beta chains derived from one specimen sequenced in a study of T cell repertoires in cytomegalovirus infection. These receptors' antigens are unknown. TCRdb recomputed calls from the reads with MiXCR, one row per CDR3 protein. The profile shows roughly 800,000 distinct CDR3 sequences, almost 30% of them singletons. This specimen was cultured CD8+ T cells from PBMCs, taken from culture after CMV antigen stimulation. The receptors here all came from a human donor in good health (CMV status not recorded). Some clones in this sample may be carry-over from other donors' samples.

The J gene is TRBJ1-2, the V gene TRBV9; 7 positions match TRBD1. CDR3 length: 14 amino acids. Germline trimming cut 0 bases from V and 7 bases from J; bases unmatched to any gene: 6. CDR1 and CDR2 (germline): SGDLS, YYNGEE. For the CDR3, the DNA is TGTGCCAGCAGCGTAGAGGGGGCAACGGGTGGCTACACCTTC. It yields the protein CASSVEGATGGYTF.

The rearrangement joins TRBV27 to TRBJ2-1; TRBD2 is a possible D gene (5 bases). The V end lost 4 bases, the J end lost 5 bases, and 15 bases lay between the germline ends. CDR1 is MNHEY and CDR2 is SMNVEV in the germline V gene (reference sequence). The CDR3 has 15 residues. As DNA, the CDR3 is TGTGCCAGCAGTTCGCGGCCCCGGGGTGACAATGAGCAGTTCTTC. Its translation is CASSSRPRGDNEQFF.

This clonotype was counted at least ten times. In DNA, the CDR3 is TGTGCCAGCAGCTCCCACCCGCAGACAGGTTACTATGGCTACACCTTC. This sequence encodes CASSSHPQTGYYGYTF. The gene calls are TRBV7-9 and TRBJ1-2, with a possible D match to TRBD1 (6 bases). The germline gives CDR1 SEHNR, CDR2 FQNEAQ (reference sequence). V lost 4 bases to trimming and J lost 3 bases, with 18 bases between them. The CDR3 has 16 residues.

This clonotype was observed a few times. The chain combines TRBV6-6 with TRBJ2-5, with D unclear. Trimming took off 4 bases at V and 4 bases at J, with 13 bases between the two ends. The CDR3 spans 14 residues. Per germline, CDR1 MNHNY and CDR2 SVGAGI (reference sequence). The CDR3 loop reads CASSFTRARETQYF. The CDR3, as DNA: TGTGCCAGCAGTTTCACCCGGGCGAGAGAGACCCAGTACTTC.

This clonotype was counted ten times or more. The V gene is TRBV7-2, the J gene TRBJ2-6, with 7 bases lining up with TRBD2. The CDR3 is 16 residues long. CDR1 is SGHTA and CDR2 is FQGNSA in the germline V gene. The trim removed 5 bases at V and 4 bases at J, leaving 8 bases unmatched. Here the CDR3 reads CASSQTSRVGANVLTF. CDR3 in DNA: TGTGCCAGCAGCCAGACTAGCAGGGTCGGGGCCAACGTCCTGACTTTC.

V gene TRBV7-8 combines with J gene TRBJ2-6; 7 bases agree with TRBD1. CDR3 size: 22 residues. With 5 bases clipped from V and 0 bases from J, the junction kept 22 bases outside the gene matches. Germline values: CDR1 SGHVS, CDR2 FQNEAQ. The CDR3 DNA follows: TGTGCCAGCAGCCTCCGGGCGGCAGGGGGATCTCTGGCCTTCTCTGGGGCCAACGTCCTGACTTTC. The encoded protein is CASSLRAAGGSLAFSGANVLTF.

The chain has TRBV15 and TRBJ2-1; TRBD1 agrees at 7 bases. The CDR3 is 15 residues long. After removal of 1 base from V and 7 bases from J, the junction contained 7 bases not matched to a gene. Germline V gene sequence: CDR1 LNHNV, CDR2 YYDKDF (reference sequence). The CDR3 DNA is TGTGCCACCAGCAGAGCACAGGGGCTCTCGAATGAGCAGTTCTTC. Translated: CATSRAQGLSNEQFF.

The chain joins TRBV7-6 to TRBJ2-5; 8 bases line up with TRBD2. V shed 8 bases and J 7 bases; nucleotides not matched to a gene: 9. Germline CDR1 reads SGHVS; CDR2 reads FNYEAQ. The CDR3 covers 13 residues. The CDR3 DNA follows: TGTGCCAGCTGGGCGGGGGGCCTAAGGACCCAGTACTTC. Translated: CASWAGGLRTQYF.